Below are 28 T cell receptor beta chains sequenced from a single sample in a study of blood T cell repertoires in COVID-19. Sequencing was performed with immunoSEQ multiplex PCR; in TCRdb, only in-frame clones are kept and a portion is missing. The sample has some 20,000 clones, roughly nine tenths seen once. Sequencing was carried out using peripheral blood. Receptor source: a human donor in a cohort sampled during active COVID-19.

The chain uses TRBV20-1 and TRBJ2-3, with D perhaps matching TRBD2 (7 bases). Trimming stripped 6 bases from V and 2 bases from J, with 15 bases between. Germline V gives CDR1 DFQATT, CDR2 SNEGSKA (reference sequence). CDR3 length: 14 residues. CDR3 DNA: TGCAGTGCGAGTAGGGGGGGGATCACAGATACGCAGTATTTT. This translates into CSASRGGITDTQYF.

In its sample, this clone was seen a few times. The chain has TRBV14 and TRBJ2-7; 7 nucleotides agree with TRBD2. Germline V gene sequence: CDR1 SGHDN, CDR2 FVKESK. Trimming at V came to 4 bases and at J to 3 bases, leaving 6 bases not matched to a gene. CDR3 length: 14 residues. The CDR3 region has the DNA TGTGCCAGCAGCCCTGGACTAGGGATCTACGAGCAGTACTTC. Amino acids: CASSPGLGIYEQYF.

This rearrangement joins TRBV7-6 to TRBJ2-1; 9 positions agree with TRBD2. Germline V gene data show CDR1 as SGHVS and CDR2 as FNYEAQ. Trimming took 1 base from V and 2 from J; bases not matched to a gene: 3. This CDR3 contains 16 residues. CDR3 region: CASSLVGGGAYNEQFF. The CDR3 DNA reads as TGTGCCAGCAGCTTAGTTGGCGGGGGGGCCTACAATGAGCAGTTCTTC. The full variable domain, its missing parts supplied by reference TRBV7-6 and TRBJ2-1, is GAGVSQSPRYKVTKRGQDVALRCDPISGHVSLYWYRQALGQGPEFLTYFNYEAQQDKSGLPNDRFSAERPEGSISTLTIQRTEQRDSAMYRCASSLVGGGAYNEQFFGPGTRLTVL.

CDR3 residues: CASSTRQGERDTQYF. DNA for the CDR3: TGTGCCAGCAGTACCAGACAGGGAGAACGAGATACGCAGTATTTT. The chain joins TRBV6-2 or TRBV6-3 to TRBJ2-3; 7 nucleotides line up with TRBD1. Germline CDR1 reads MNHEY; CDR2 reads SVGEGT. V shed 5 bases and J 5 bases; nucleotides not matched to a gene: 10. This CDR3 spans 15 amino acids.

The chain uses TRBV7-9 and TRBJ2-7, with a tentative D call TRBD2 (6 bases). Trimming took off 3 bases at V and 4 bases at J, with 13 bases between the two ends. The CDR3 sequence is 14 residues long. The germline V gene encodes CDR1 SEHNR and CDR2 FQNEAQ (reference sequence). CDR3 in amino acids: CASSFGGSSYEQYV. The CDR3 region has the DNA TGTGCCAGCAGCTTCGGGGGTTCTTCTTACGAGCAGTACGTC.

This clone came up once. This chain's CDR3 is CASLGLAGEHNEQFF. The CDR3 DNA reads as TGTGCCAGCCTCGGACTAGCGGGGGAACACAATGAGCAGTTCTTC. The genes are TRBV6-6 and TRBJ2-1; 13 nucleotides align to TRBD2. The CDR3 loop spans 15 amino acids. Germline loops: CDR1 MNHNY, CDR2 SVGAGI (reference sequence). The V and J ends lost 8 bases and 5 bases, in that order; junction bases with no gene match: 6.

The chain uses TRBV21-1 and TRBJ1-1. TRBV21-1 is a listed pseudogene. The CDR3 spans 13 residues. CDR3 amino acids: CASIGRRGTEAFF. The CDR3 nucleotides are TGTGCCAGCATTGGCAGACGGGGGACTGAAGCTTTCTTT.

This clone came up once. The rearrangement joins TRBV6-2 or TRBV6-3 to TRBJ2-3; 7 bases map to TRBD2. The CDR3 runs to 18 residues. Germline lookup yields CDR1 MNHEY and CDR2 SVGEGT. Unmatched junction bases numbered 12, after V lost 0 bases and J lost 3 bases. The CDR3 region is CASSYSMRAGEATDTQYF. In DNA form, the CDR3 reads TGTGCCAGCAGTTACTCGATGCGGGCGGGGGAGGCGACAGATACGCAGTATTTT.

This rearrangement joins TRBV11-2 to TRBJ1-2; D not resolved. V was pared by 8 bases and J by 5 bases, with 15 bases between. Germline V gene data show CDR1 as SGHAT and CDR2 as FQNNGV. The CDR3 has 13 residues. The CDR3 nucleotides are TGTGCCAGCCGCCCCCTCTTACAGTATGGCTACACCTTC. It yields the protein CASRPLLQYGYTF.

The CDR3 DNA is TGTGCCAGCTCACCGAGTCACAGTCAAGAGACCCAGTACTTC. It is translated as CASSPSHSQETQYF. The chain has TRBV18 and TRBJ2-5; no clear D. The CDR3 runs to 14 residues. Germline V gene data show CDR1 as KGHSH and CDR2 as LQKENI. The ends were cut back, 3 bases at V and 2 bases at J, with 10 bases in the middle.

The chain recombines TRBV4-2 with TRBJ2-3, with 11 nucleotides matching TRBD2. The trim removed 3 bases at V and 2 bases at J, leaving 4 bases unmatched. Germline CDR1 and CDR2: LGHNA and YNFKEQ. This CDR3 is 16 amino acids long. The CDR3 DNA follows: TGTGCCAGCAGCCAGAAGACTAGCGGGGACACAGATACGCAGTATTTT. Amino acids: CASSQKTSGDTDTQYF.

Only one count was recorded for this clone. The chain carries TRBV20-1 and TRBJ1-1, with unresolved D. From germline, CDR1 is DFQATT and CDR2 SNEGSKA (reference sequence). CDR3 length equals 13 residues. Deletions cut 3 bases from V and 2 bases from J, with 10 bases between. The CDR3 sequence is CSASWQANTEAFF. For the CDR3, the DNA is TGCAGTGCTAGTTGGCAGGCAAACACTGAAGCTTTCTTT.

The gene calls are TRBV21-1 and TRBJ2-7; the DNA was not compared with TRBD2, the D call given in the table. TRBV21-1 counts as a pseudogene. This CDR3 has 15 residues. CDR3 amino acids: CASSWIGRRAYEQYV. CDR3 coding DNA: TGTGCCAGCAGCTGGATTGGTAGGAGGGCCTACGAGCAGTACGTC.

This chain uses TRBV21-1 with TRBJ1-1; TRBD1, the table's D call, was not compared with the DNA. TRBV21-1 is an annotated pseudogene. This CDR3 contains 15 residues. The CDR3 loop is CASPPGTGDCTEAFF. DNA for the CDR3: TGTGCCAGCCCCCCCGGGACAGGGGATTGCACTGAAGCTTTCTTT.

The rearrangement joins TRBV24-1 to TRBJ2-1, with D perhaps TRBD2 (5 bases). CDR3 length: 14 amino acids. The V gene's germline CDR1 is KGHDR and CDR2 SFDVKD. Trimming pared 8 bases from V and 0 bases from J, leaving 10 bases between. CDR3 in DNA: TGTGCCACCACCCCTGGGAGCTCCTACAATGAGCAGTTCTTC. Translation: CATTPGSSYNEQFF.

This rearrangement joins TRBV11-2 to TRBJ1-2, with D possibly being TRBD1 (5 bases). CDR3 size: 13 residues. Germline V gene lookup returns CDR1 SGHAT and CDR2 FQNNGV. Trimming took off 1 base at V and 6 bases at J, with 9 bases between the two ends. Here the CDR3 reads CASSLGRADGYTF. The CDR3 DNA is TGTGCCAGCAGCTTAGGCAGGGCGGATGGCTACACCTTC.

This clone occurred once. The V gene is TRBV4-2, the J gene TRBJ2-2; TRBD1 agrees at 7 bases. The CDR3 sequence is 16 residues long. With V trimmed by 4 bases and J by 4 bases, 9 bases remained unmatched. The germline V gene encodes CDR1 LGHNA and CDR2 YNFKEQ. For the CDR3, the DNA is TGTGCCAGCAGCCCCCGTACAGGGGTAAGCACCGGGGAGCTGTTTTTT. The encoded protein is CASSPRTGVSTGELFF.

This clone occurred a few times. The chain couples TRBV5-6 to TRBJ2-2, with TRBD2 as a possible D gene (5 bases). The CDR3 consists of 15 residues. Trimming took off 0 bases at V and 5 bases at J, with 11 bases between the two ends. Germline values: CDR1 SGHDT, CDR2 YYEEEE. As DNA, the CDR3 is TGTGCCAGCAGCTTGGTTGTAACTAGTACCGGGGAGCTGTTTTTT. Translation gives CASSLVVTSTGELFF.

This chain connects TRBV6-4 to TRBJ2-2, with 10 bases that match TRBD1. Losses at the gene ends were 0 bases for V and 6 bases for J; bases not matched to a gene: 4. The CDR3 is made up of 16 amino acids. Germline V gives CDR1 MRHNA, CDR2 SNTAGT. The CDR3 protein is CASSDSDRGFAGELFF. The DNA of the CDR3 is TGTGCCAGCAGTGACTCGGACAGGGGGTTTGCCGGGGAGCTGTTTTTT.

The chain has TRBV7-2 and TRBJ1-5; 8 nucleotides match TRBD1. The CDR3 loop spans 15 amino acids. The J segment lost 3 bases and the V segment lost 3 bases, leaving 4 bases of the junction unmatched. Germline V gene data show CDR1 as SGHTA and CDR2 as FQGNSA. The CDR3 DNA is TGTGCCAGCAGCTTGTACAGGGGGAACAATCAGCCCCAGCATTTT. Translated, it gives CASSLYRGNNQPQHF.

The chain couples TRBV5-5 to TRBJ1-2, with D possibly being TRBD1 (5 bases). The CDR3 contains 12 residues. V was pared by 4 bases and J by 3 bases, with 7 bases between. Germline V gives CDR1 SGHKS, CDR2 YYEKEE (reference sequence). CDR3 region: CASSLTDYGYTF. In DNA, the CDR3 is TGTGCCAGCAGCCTGACAGACTATGGCTACACCTTC.

This chain uses TRBV6-5 with TRBJ2-3, with TRBD2 matching over 11 bases. Germline V lookup: CDR1 MNHEY, CDR2 SVGAGI. Losses at the gene ends were 3 bases for V and 5 bases for J; bases not matched to a gene: 4. The CDR3 contains 15 residues. This chain's CDR3 is CASSYQGLAGDTQYF. CDR3 nucleotides: TGTGCCAGCAGTTATCAAGGACTAGCGGGAGATACGCAGTATTTT.

This clone was observed once. This rearrangement joins TRBV5-1 to TRBJ1-1, with 8 bases that match TRBD1. CDR1 and CDR2 (germline): SGHRS, YFSETQ. V lost 4 bases, J lost 1 base, and 6 bases stayed unmatched. The CDR3 is 15 residues long. The CDR3 sequence is CASSTPQGENTEAFF. The CDR3 DNA reads as TGCGCCAGCAGCACCCCACAGGGGGAGAACACTGAAGCTTTCTTT.

DNA for the CDR3: TGTGCTAGTGGCCCACCCCGATTATGGGCCATCATCACAACTAATGAAAAACTGTTTTTT. It is translated as CASGPPRLWAIITTNEKLFF. V and J are TRBV12-5 and TRBJ1-4; D is undetermined. With 6 bases removed from V and 0 bases from J, the gap between germline ends came to 26 bases. The CDR3 extends over 20 amino acids. Germline CDR1 reads LGHNT; CDR2 reads FRNRAP. The complete variable domain, with remaining parts taken from reference TRBV12-5 and TRBJ1-4, reads DARVTQTPRHKVTEMGQEVTMRCQPILGHNTVFWYRQTMMQGLELLAYFRNRAPLDDSGMPKDRFSAEMPDATLATLKIQPSEPRDSAVYFCASGPPRLWAIITTNEKLFFGSGTQLSVL.

This sequence joins TRBV7-9 and TRBJ2-7, with 7 bases that match TRBD1. Germline CDR1 and CDR2: SEHNR and FQNEAQ (reference sequence). This CDR3 contains 14 residues. The ends lost 4 bases at V and 1 base at J; junction bases unmatched: 4. CDR3 bases: TGTGCCAGCAGCTCATGGACAGGATCCTACGAGCAGTACTTC. This sequence encodes CASSSWTGSYEQYF.

J is TRBJ2-5 and V is TRBV27; the D gene is possibly TRBD2 (5 bases). Germline V gene data show CDR1 as MNHEY and CDR2 as SMNVEV (reference sequence). CDR3 length equals 12 residues. V lost 3 bases and J lost 9, with 11 bases in between. The CDR3, as DNA: TGTGCCAGCAGTTTGATAGGAGGTCCCCAGTACTTC. Translation: CASSLIGGPQYF.

The DNA for the CDR3 is TGCGCCAGCAGCCCGACCCAGGGATTTGAGGAAAAACTGTTTTTT. Translated, it gives CASSPTQGFEEKLFF. The rearrangement links TRBV4-3 to TRBJ1-4; D is possibly TRBD1 (5 bases). Trimming left V 4 bases short and J 8 bases short, with 17 bases between. This CDR3 has 15 amino acids. Germline values: CDR1 LGHNA, CDR2 YSLEER.

The chain is built from TRBV4-3 and TRBJ2-5; TRBD1 matches 7 bases. The germline V gene has CDR1 LGHNA and CDR2 YSLEER. The CDR3 is 15 residues long. The V and J ends lost 4 bases and 1 base, in that order; junction bases with no gene match: 6. CDR3 in DNA: TGCGCCAGCAGCCTCGAGACAGGGACCCAAGAGACCCAGTACTTC. The encoded protein is CASSLETGTQETQYF.